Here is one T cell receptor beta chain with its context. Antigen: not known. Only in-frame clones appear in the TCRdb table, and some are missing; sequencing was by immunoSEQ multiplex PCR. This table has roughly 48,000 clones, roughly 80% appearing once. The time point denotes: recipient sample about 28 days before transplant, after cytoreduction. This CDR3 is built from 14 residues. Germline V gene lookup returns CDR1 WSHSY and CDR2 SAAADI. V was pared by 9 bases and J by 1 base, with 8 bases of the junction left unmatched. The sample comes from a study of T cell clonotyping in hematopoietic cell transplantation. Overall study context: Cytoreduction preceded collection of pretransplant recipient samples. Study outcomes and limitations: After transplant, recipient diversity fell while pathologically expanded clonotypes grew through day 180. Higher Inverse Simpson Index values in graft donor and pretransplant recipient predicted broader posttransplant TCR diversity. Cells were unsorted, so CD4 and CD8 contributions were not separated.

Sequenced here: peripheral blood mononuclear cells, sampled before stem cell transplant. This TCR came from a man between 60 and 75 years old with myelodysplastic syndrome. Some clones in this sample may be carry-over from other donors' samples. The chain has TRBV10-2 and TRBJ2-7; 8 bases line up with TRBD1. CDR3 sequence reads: CASATGQGSYEQYF. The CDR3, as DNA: TGCGCCAGTGCGACCGGACAGGGTTCCTACGAGCAGTACTTC.